This note documents a single T cell receptor (beta chain) sequence. Its antigen is currently unknown. V lost 7 bases and J lost 3, with 9 bases in between. Germline V gene sequence: CDR1 LNHDA, CDR2 SQIVND (reference sequence). CDR3 length: 13 amino acids. 13 Jbeta primers and 60 Vbeta primers were used for the PCR. Generated by immunoSEQ multiplex PCR, the TCRdb table keeps only in-frame clones and is missing some. The data show approximately 150,000 clones, with 80% seen just once and 13% to 15% held by the top ten. The donors gave bone marrow, and they were healthy. The sample is drawn from a study of cytomegalovirus exposure and HLA in healthy donors. As for the study in general: An analysis done earlier identified 90 million to 120 million unique TCR beta sequences from approximately 200 million T cells. Study results and limitations: Presence/absence analyses assumed roughly uniform sequencing depth across donors. TRBV6-2, TRBV6-3 and some other V segments were unresolvable in 87-base-pair reads.

Sequencing was carried out using PBMCs. The sequence was obtained from a middle-aged woman in good health and CMV-seronegative. This sequence joins TRBV19 and TRBJ2-2; D remains ambiguous. The CDR3 sequence is CASKITDTGELFF. The CDR3 region has the DNA TGTGCCAGTAAGATAACAGACACCGGGGAGCTGTTTTTT.